The present entry profiles one T cell receptor beta chain with its context. The target antigen is unknown. Use of 60 Vbeta and 13 Jbeta primers characterized the PCR. Profiled with immunoSEQ multiplex PCR; TCRdb holds only in-frame clones, not every one. There are 95,000 to 100,000 clones in the sample; more than 65% occur only once, and 7% to 9% lies in the top ten. CDR1 and CDR2 (germline): SGHRS, YFSETQ. The V end lost 4 bases, the J end lost 1 base, and 14 bases lay between the germline ends. This CDR3 contains 15 residues. The source of the sample is a study of cytomegalovirus exposure and HLA in healthy donors. Overall study results and limits: At a 0.05 false discovery rate, a later analysis found 18,000 or so TCR beta sequences to be associated with HLA alleles.

This clonotype originated in a human donor in good health. The rearrangement uses TRBV5-1 and TRBJ1-1; a weak D match, TRBD1 (6 bases). Sequencing was done on a sample of PBMCs. The CDR3 protein is CASSPLQGPNTEAFF. For the CDR3, the DNA is TGCGCCAGCAGCCCACTACAGGGACCGAACACTGAAGCTTTCTTT.